This T cell receptor beta chain was observed in a study of shared clonotypes between healthy human individuals. CDR1 is SGHVS, CDR2 FQNEAQ, per germline. The CDR3 sequence is 17 residues long. The germline V and J ends were trimmed by 1 base and 1 base, with 17 bases remaining between them. Data came from immunoSEQ multiplex PCR; TCRdb stores just in-frame clones and leaves some out. In the table there are some 2,400,000 clones, nearly 97% of which are singletons. For this clone: Its target is unknown.

The study, taken as a whole, reports: Non-shared clonotypes were found to have lower generation probabilities than the clonotypes that were shared by all four of the sorted-subset donors.

The sample comprised naive CD4+ T cells sorted from blood. Subset in this sample: CD45RA+ positively selected. The rearrangement joins TRBV7-8 to TRBJ2-7; weak D call: TRBD2 (6 bases). The TCR comes from a young man in good health. The CDR3 nucleotides are TGTGCCAGCAGCTTAGTTTTTGTAGCGGCCCTTTCCTACGAGCAGTACTTC. Translating gives CASSLVFVAALSYEQYF.